This TCR beta chain is drawn from a study of blood T cells in healthy people across ages. Study findings and constraints: Lack of knowledge of donor CMV status possibly confounded expanded clonotype changes. Investigators viewed diversity estimates from one million T cells as underestimates, the study reported.

It was with a sample-barcoded 5' primer and a J-beta primer mix that a second PCR of about 6 to 12 cycles was run. TCRdb re-called the 5' RACE reads through MiXCR, storing one row per CDR3 protein. Of 380,000 or so distinct CDR3 sequences listed, 52% were seen once; the top ten hold under 60%. Samples had at least 7 million PBMCs isolated from them. Worth noting for this clonotype: The antigen is not known. One end of the junction varies from germline; a read error may be responsible.

This sequence was found in a man in his sixties in good health. The sequenced sample consisted of blood.

This CDR3 reads CASSSRLAWGNELFF. CDR3 nucleotide sequence: TGTGCCAGCAGCTCGAGACTAGCCTGGGGTAATGAGCTGTTCTTC. The chain couples TRBV11-2 to TRBJ2-1, with 7 bases aligning to TRBD2. Germline V gene sequence: CDR1 SGHAT, CDR2 FQNNGV. The CDR3 is made up of 15 amino acids.